What follows is one T cell receptor beta chain and its context. Its antigen is as yet unknown. Germline loops: CDR1 KGHSH, CDR2 LQKENI. V lost 6 bases and J 0 bases, leaving 15 bases between the germline ends. The CDR3 sequence is 15 residues long. This entry belongs to a study of cytotoxic CD8 clonotypes in ibrutinib-treated CLL. Whole-study context: Among the samples, the mean was 255,043 productive templates and approximately 94,000 productive rearrangements. The study, taken as a whole, reports: Age-matched healthy donor levels were exceeded by baseline clonality, which tracked circulating CD8+ T-cell counts. Clonality was elevated at ibrutinib response and had returned toward baseline at progression. There were few public clonotypes, and on treatment they contracted or stayed stable.

Assay: immunoSEQ multiplex PCR; the TCRdb copy retains only in-frame clones and omits some. The sample lists some 300,000 clones; 80% were seen once. Sequencing was performed on PBMCs, taken before ibrutinib treatment. The V call is TRBV18, the J call TRBJ2-7; D unresolved. This receptor was identified in a human donor with chronic lymphocytic leukemia. DNA for the CDR3: TGTGCCAGCTCCCCTACTACGAAGGGCTCCTACGAGCAGTACTTC. Protein: CASSPTTKGSYEQYF.